This T cell receptor beta chain was found in a study of beta chain features in type 1 diabetes. Using CD45RO/CCR7/CD25/CD127/CD95/CD27, CD4+ naive, central memory, regulatory and stem cell-like memory cells were sorted. This clone was observed a handful of times. Its specificity is not known. Study-wide findings and caveats: Compared with healthy donors, patients appeared to share more similar naive, central memory and regulatory TCRB repertoires.

The whole isolated RNA underwent reverse transcription, so sequencing captured expressed TCRB transcripts. There were 3.5 million or so reads on average in the naive, central memory and regulatory T cell samples. Generated by immunoSEQ multiplex PCR, the TCRdb table keeps only in-frame clones and is missing some. Here the sample spans 300,000 to 350,000 clones, roughly 8% being singletons. CDR1 MDHEN and CDR2 SYDVKM come from the germline V gene. This CDR3 spans 10 amino acids. V was cut by 8 bases and J by 8 bases, with 6 bases left in between. The J gene is TRBJ1-4, the V gene TRBV28; D is undetermined. The sample taken for sequencing was central memory CD4+ T cells from blood. The clonotype was recovered from a woman aged 18 to 35 in good health. The CDR3 DNA reads as TGTGCCAGCGGGCCAGAAAAACTGTTTTTT. Amino acids: CASGPEKLFF.